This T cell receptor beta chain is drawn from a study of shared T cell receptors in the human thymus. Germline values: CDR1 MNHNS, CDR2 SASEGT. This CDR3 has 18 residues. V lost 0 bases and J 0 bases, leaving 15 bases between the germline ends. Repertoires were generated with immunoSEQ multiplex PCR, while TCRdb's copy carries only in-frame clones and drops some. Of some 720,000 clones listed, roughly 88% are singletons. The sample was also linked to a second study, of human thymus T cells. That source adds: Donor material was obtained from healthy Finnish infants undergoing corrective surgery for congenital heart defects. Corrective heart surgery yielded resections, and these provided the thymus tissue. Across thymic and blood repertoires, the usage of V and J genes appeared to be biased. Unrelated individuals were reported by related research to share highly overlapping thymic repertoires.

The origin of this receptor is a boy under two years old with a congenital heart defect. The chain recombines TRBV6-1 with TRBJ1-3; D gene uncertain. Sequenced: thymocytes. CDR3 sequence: CASSEALSLGYSGNTIYF. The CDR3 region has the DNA TGTGCCAGCAGTGAAGCCCTGTCCCTAGGATACTCTGGAAACACCATATATTTT.